These T cell receptor beta chains were read from a single sample in a study of tumor-infiltrating lymphocytes in primary liver carcinoma. Each CDR3 protein is one row after TCRdb ran MiXCR on the multiplex PCR reads. The data show around 70,000 distinct CDR3 sequences, with roughly three quarters seen just once and about a quarter held by the top ten. The material sequenced was liver tumor tissue from sampling region 4. Receptor source: a man between 40 and 49 years old with primary liver carcinoma and hepatitis B virus infection. Both conserved end residues are part of each CDR3.

j_gene: TRBJ1-5
v_gene: TRBV6-1
CDR3aa: CAGSDGTGVYQPQHF

j_gene: TRBJ2-2
v_gene: TRBV11-2
CDR3aa: CACGFDRDRLGTGELFF

j_gene: TRBJ2-2
v_gene: TRBV11-2
CDR3aa: CASSFNRDRVGTGEPFF

j_gene: TRBJ1-2
v_gene: TRBV11-1
CDR3aa: CAISPGYHYGYTF

j_gene: TRBJ2-3
v_gene: TRBV28
CDR3aa: CTSSSAVTFVRDTQYF

j_gene: TRBJ2-7
v_gene: TRBV6-5
CDR3aa: CASSNSLGDYEQYF

j_gene: TRBJ1-2
v_gene: TRBV29-1
CDR3aa: CSVWSRSDYTF

j_gene: TRBJ1-1
v_gene: TRBV10-3
CDR3aa: CAISEPWVTGKKMEAFF

j_gene: TRBJ2-1
v_gene: TRBV11-2
CDR3aa: CASRRTIRIRTRVQGEQFF

j_gene: TRBJ2-1
v_gene: TRBV29-1
CDR3aa: CSVEVSAPYNEQFF

j_gene: TRBJ2-2
v_gene: TRBV24-1
CDR3aa: CATSDLSGELFF

j_gene: TRBJ1-1
v_gene: TRBV29-1
CDR3aa: CSVGDRVKETEAFF

j_gene: TRBJ2-6
v_gene: TRBV6-5
CDR3aa: CASNPQTGAGANVLTF

j_gene: TRBJ1-2
v_gene: TRBV6-5
CDR3aa: CAGMRGEVGYTF

j_gene: TRBJ1-2
v_gene: TRBV20-1
CDR3aa: CSAPDRTYGYTF

j_gene: TRBJ2-3
v_gene: TRBV28
CDR3aa: CASSLDGSIDTQYF

j_gene: TRBJ1-1
v_gene: TRBV6-1
CDR3aa: CASSEAAGWDTEAFF

j_gene: TRBJ2-1
v_gene: TRBV7-9
CDR3aa: CASSLALAGNGQFF

j_gene: TRBJ2-1
v_gene: TRBV6-1
CDR3aa: CASNPIPGTGGDEQFF

j_gene: TRBJ1-4
v_gene: TRBV28
CDR3aa: CTSSLYEGIIEKLFF

j_gene: TRBJ2-5
v_gene: TRBV9
CDR3aa: CVSSVSGRASETQYF